This TCR beta chain was captured by sequencing in a study of metastatic and nonmetastatic thyroid tumors. Study-wide background: Thyroid patients, malignant and benign, had repertoires compared across blood and tumor or nodule tissue. Study-level results: Benign nodules were reported to have significantly lower TCR beta diversity than malignant thyroid tumors, in blood and tumor.

All patients were treatment-naive before thyroid surgery. This clone has at least ten counts. Its antigen is not identified. The germline CDR1 and CDR2 sequences are LGHDT and YNNKEL (reference sequence). Trimming cost V 2 bases and J 4 bases, with 10 bases left between them. The CDR3 length is 14 residues. Study processing details: A papillary thyroid cancer distant-metastasis classifier was built from CDR3 differences across clinicopathological groups. TCRdb reanalyzed the PCR reads via MiXCR. The authors' filters were not applied to this entry. The sample yields 25,000 to 35,000 clones, 17% seen once.

The sample taken for sequencing was blood. The chain couples TRBV3-1 to TRBJ2-3; no clear D gene. The TCR comes from a female donor with papillary thyroid cancer or a benign thyroid nodule (not recorded which). Some clones in this sample may be carry-over from other donors' samples. Here the CDR3 reads CASSQTIIPDTQYF. The CDR3 nucleotides read TGTGCCAGCAGCCAAACCATCATTCCAGATACGCAGTATTTT.